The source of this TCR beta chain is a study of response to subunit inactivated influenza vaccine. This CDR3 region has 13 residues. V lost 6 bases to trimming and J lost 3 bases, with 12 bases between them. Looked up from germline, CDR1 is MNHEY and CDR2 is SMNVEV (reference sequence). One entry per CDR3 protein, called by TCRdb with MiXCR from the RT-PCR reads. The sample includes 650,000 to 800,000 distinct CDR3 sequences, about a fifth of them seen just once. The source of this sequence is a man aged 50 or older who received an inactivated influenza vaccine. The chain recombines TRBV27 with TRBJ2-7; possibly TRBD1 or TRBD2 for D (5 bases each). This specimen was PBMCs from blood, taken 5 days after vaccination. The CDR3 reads CASRGDGLYEQYF. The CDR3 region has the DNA TGTGCCAGCAGGGGGGACGGGCTCTACGAGCAGTACTTC.